Below are 21 T cell receptor beta chains sequenced from a single sample in a study of somatic mutations in cytotoxic T cells in rheumatoid arthritis (dated 2017 in TCRdb). The protocol used for the library was the immunoSEQ multiplex PCR assay. Drawn from immuneACCESS, this table holds only the in-frame rearrangements with V and J called that TCRdb kept. Clones are partly lost; checked studies trace under half to an unresolved V gene and leave the rest unexplained. The sample table shows 15,000 to 20,000 clones, and 60% to 80% are seen once. The ten biggest clones cover roughly 22% of the sample. The sequenced sample was CD8+ T cells sorted from blood. Source of these receptors: an adult with rheumatoid arthritis.

This clone was seen only a few times. This chain joins TRBV14 and TRBJ2-5, with D unclear. Germline V gene data show CDR1 as SGHDN and CDR2 as FVKESK. The CDR3 has 12 amino acids. The V and J ends lost 3 bases and 10 bases respectively, with 12 bases between them. The CDR3 sequence: CASSQYPADQYF. The CDR3 DNA follows: TGTGCCAGCAGCCAGTACCCCGCGGACCAGTACTTC.

J is TRBJ1-5 and V is TRBV28; no definite D call. V was clipped by 2 bases and J by 6 bases, with 14 bases between them. This CDR3 comprises 15 residues. Germline values: CDR1 MDHEN, CDR2 SYDVKM. CDR3 bases: TGTGCCAGCAGTTTACCCGGGAGTCTTTCTCAGCCCCAGCATTTT. Its protein product is CASSLPGSLSQPQHF.

The chain links TRBV9 to TRBJ1-2, with TRBD1 matching over 8 bases. Germline CDR1 and CDR2: SGDLS and YYNGEE. V trimming: 1 base; J trimming: 7 bases; junction bases outside the gene matches: 6. The CDR3 sequence is 14 residues long. CDR3 DNA sequence: TGTGCCAGCAGCGTATCAGGGGGCTCGGGTGGCTACACCTTC. Its protein is CASSVSGGSGGYTF. Complete variable domain (other parts from reference TRBV9 and TRBJ1-2): DSGVTQTPKHLITATGQRVTLRCSPRSGDLSVYWYQQSLDQGLQFLIQYYNGEERAKGNILERFSAQQFPDLHSELNLSSLELGDSALYFCASSVSGGSGGYTFGSGTRLTVV.

The rearrangement links TRBV4-1 to TRBJ1-1; D uncertain. In germline, CDR1 is MGHRA, CDR2 YSYEKL. Trimming left V 0 bases short and J 7 bases short, with 15 bases between. The CDR3 runs to 15 residues. The CDR3 spells CASSQEPAGYLEAFF. CDR3 bases: TGCGCCAGCAGCCAAGAACCGGCGGGCTACCTTGAAGCTTTCTTT.

The CDR3 loop is CASTRTGNTEAFF. The CDR3 nucleotides read TGTGCCAGCACACGAACAGGTAACACTGAAGCTTTCTTT. V and J are TRBV27 and TRBJ1-1, with D possibly matching TRBD1 (5 bases). This CDR3 comprises 13 residues. The V and J ends lost 7 bases and 2 bases respectively, with 11 bases between them. Germline V gives CDR1 MNHEY, CDR2 SMNVEV (reference sequence).

The V gene is TRBV7-9, the J gene TRBJ1-2; no definite D call. CDR1 and CDR2 (germline): SEHNR, FQNEAQ (reference sequence). Deletions cut 3 bases from V and 4 bases from J, with 9 bases between. The CDR3 extends over 13 amino acids. This CDR3 is CASSLIQFYGYTF. The DNA of the CDR3 is TGTGCCAGCAGCTTGATCCAGTTCTATGGCTACACCTTC.

The table lists this clone with a count of one. The gene calls are TRBV9 and TRBJ2-1; 9 positions match TRBD1. V lost 4 bases and J lost 8; bases outside the gene matches: 7. Germline V gives CDR1 SGDLS, CDR2 YYNGEE. The CDR3 runs to 14 residues. This CDR3 reads CASSPPDRGDEQFF. In DNA form, the CDR3 reads TGTGCCAGCAGCCCCCCTGACAGGGGGGATGAGCAGTTCTTC.

This clone was found once. The chain combines TRBV28 with TRBJ1-1, with 7 bases matching TRBD1. In germline, CDR1 is MDHEN, CDR2 SYDVKM. This CDR3 contains 16 residues. V lost 2 bases and J lost 1; bases outside the gene matches: 7. The CDR3 loop is CASSLPPRTGNTEAFF. CDR3 coding DNA: TGTGCCAGCAGTTTACCCCCCAGGACAGGGAACACTGAAGCTTTCTTT.

This CDR3 reads CASSPERGDGYTF. The CDR3 DNA follows: TGTGCCAGCAGCCCCGAGAGAGGTGATGGCTACACCTTC. This chain uses TRBV7-6 with TRBJ1-2; no definite D call. CDR3 length: 13 residues. Trimming stripped 5 bases from V and 6 bases from J, with 13 bases between. Germline CDR1 and CDR2: SGHVS and FNYEAQ. Full variable domain (remainder filled in from reference TRBV7-6 and TRBJ1-2): GAGVSQSPRYKVTKRGQDVALRCDPISGHVSLYWYRQALGQGPEFLTYFNYEAQQDKSGLPNDRFSAERPEGSISTLTIQRTEQRDSAMYRCASSPERGDGYTFGSGTRLTVV.

The chain uses TRBV5-8 and TRBJ1-2; no reliable D call. This CDR3 spans 16 amino acids. V was shortened by 6 bases and J by 0 bases, with 18 bases between the two germline ends. Germline V CDR1 and CDR2: SGHTS, YDEGEE. The CDR3, as DNA: TGTGCCAGCACCTACGTTGACAACTATGCTAACTATGGCTACACCTTC. It specifies CASTYVDNYANYGYTF.

Note on this clone: Germline is not matched at one junction end, which may reflect a read error. V and J are TRBV10-2 and TRBJ2-7; the match to TRBD2 covers 8 bases. Germline V gene sequence: CDR1 WSHSY, CDR2 SAAADI. This CDR3 is 15 amino acids long. CDR3 protein: CASSQSGLGPYEQYF. CDR3 DNA: TGCGCCAGCAGTCAGTCGGGACTAGGCCCCTACGAGCAGTACTTC.

The rearrangement links TRBV6-5 to TRBJ2-2; D not certain. Trimming took 0 bases from V and 3 from J, leaving 5 bases between them. CDR3 length: 14 amino acids. The germline CDR1 and CDR2 sequences are MNHEY and SVGAGI. CDR3 nucleotide sequence: TGTGCCAGCAGTTACTCGAGGTACACCGGGGAGCTGTTTTTT. This sequence encodes CASSYSRYTGELFF.

The rearrangement links TRBV6-6 to TRBJ1-2; 7 positions match TRBD1. Germline loops: CDR1 MNHNY, CDR2 SVGAGI (reference sequence). CDR3 length: 13 residues. Unmatched junction bases numbered 3, after V lost 2 bases and J lost 6 bases. The CDR3 sequence is CASSYVTGDGYTF. CDR3 DNA sequence: TGTGCCAGCAGTTACGTCACAGGGGATGGCTACACCTTC.

This clone was seen just once. The chain employs TRBV7-2 and TRBJ2-2, with TRBD1 identical over 7 bases. Germline V gene data show CDR1 as SGHTA and CDR2 as FQGNSA. CDR3 length equals 14 residues. The junction had 4 bases not matched to a gene; V was cut back by 6 bases and J by 3 bases. The CDR3 nucleotides read TGTGCCAGCAGACCGACAGGGTACACCGGGGAGCTGTTTTTT. It encodes CASRPTGYTGELFF. Complete variable domain (other parts from reference TRBV7-2 and TRBJ2-2): GAGVSQSPSNKVTEKGKDVELRCDPISGHTALYWYRQSLGQGLEFLIYFQGNSAPDKSGLPSDRFSAERTGGSVSTLTIQRTQQEDSAVYLCASRPTGYTGELFFGEGSRLTVL.

The chain carries TRBV19 and TRBJ2-2; D is unresolved. The CDR3 spans 13 residues. V lost 7 bases and J lost 6, with 12 bases in between. The germline V gene has CDR1 LNHDA and CDR2 SQIVND (reference sequence). CDR3 sequence: CASTLSPPGELFF. As DNA, the CDR3 is TGTGCCAGTACCCTATCCCCCCCCGGGGAGCTGTTTTTT.

The gene calls are TRBV7-9 and TRBJ1-1, with TRBD1 matching 10 bases. V dropped 6 bases and J dropped 5; count of bases not matched to a gene: 6. Looked up from germline, CDR1 is SEHNR and CDR2 is FQNEAQ (reference sequence). This CDR3 spans 14 amino acids. CDR3 nucleotide sequence: TGTGCCAGCAGGTGGGGGACAGGGGCGACTGAAGCTTTCTTT. It yields the protein CASRWGTGATEAFF.

This chain uses TRBV18 with TRBJ1-5, with 7 bases matching TRBD1. CDR1 KGHSH and CDR2 LQKENI come from the germline V gene. This CDR3 is built from 17 residues. V trimming: 4 bases; J trimming: 3 bases; junction bases outside the gene matches: 12. CDR3 residues: CASSRLPGQINNQPQHF. DNA for the CDR3: TGTGCCAGCTCACGACTTCCGGGACAGATTAACAATCAGCCCCAGCATTTT.

This clone was counted only a few times. The chain employs TRBV28 and TRBJ1-2, with 8 bases that match TRBD1. The ends lost 9 bases at V and 7 bases at J; junction bases unmatched: 10. Germline CDR1 reads MDHEN; CDR2 reads SYDVKM. There are 13 residues in the CDR3. CDR3 DNA: TGTGCCAGTGTCGCGGGACAGGATTTTGGCTACACCTTC. This translates into CASVAGQDFGYTF.

This rearrangement joins TRBV19 to TRBJ1-5; D gene unclear. V dropped 3 bases and J dropped 1 base, with 4 bases sitting between them. CDR1 is LNHDA, CDR2 SQIVND, per germline (reference sequence). This CDR3 contains 13 residues. The CDR3 bases are TGTGCCAGTAGTATGTTAAGCAATCAGCCCCAGCATTTT. Its protein is CASSMLSNQPQHF.

The chain links TRBV5-1 to TRBJ2-7, with a possible D match to TRBD1 (6 bases). Trimming removed 5 bases from V and 7 bases from J, with 22 bases in between. Germline assignment: CDR1 SGHRS and CDR2 YFSETQ. The CDR3 runs 15 residues. The CDR3 sequence: CASSPPNRVQREQYF. CDR3 nucleotide sequence: TGCGCCAGCAGTCCGCCAAACAGGGTCCAACGGGAGCAGTACTTC.

The rearrangement links TRBV9 to TRBJ2-3, with D possibly called TRBD1 or TRBD2 (6 bases each). This CDR3 region has 15 residues. Germline lookup yields CDR1 SGDLS and CDR2 YYNGEE. Trimming took 6 bases from V and 6 from J, leaving 20 bases between them. CDR3 sequence: CASTGGHLDPDTQYF. The CDR3 DNA reads as TGTGCCAGCACCGGGGGACACCTCGACCCCGATACGCAGTATTTT.